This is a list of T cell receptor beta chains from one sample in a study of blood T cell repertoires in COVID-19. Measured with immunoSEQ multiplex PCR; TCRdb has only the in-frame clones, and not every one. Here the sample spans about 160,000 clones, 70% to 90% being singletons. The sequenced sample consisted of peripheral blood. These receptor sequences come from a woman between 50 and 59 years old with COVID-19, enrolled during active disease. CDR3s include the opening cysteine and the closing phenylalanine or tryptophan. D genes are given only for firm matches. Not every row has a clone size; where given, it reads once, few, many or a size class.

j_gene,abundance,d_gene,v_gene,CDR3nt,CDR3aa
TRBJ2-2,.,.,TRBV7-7,TGTGCCAGCAGCTCCCCCCATGGGGGGGCCAAGAACACCGGGGAGCTGTTTTTT,CASSSPHGGAKNTGELFF
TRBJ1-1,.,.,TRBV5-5,TGTGCCAGCAGCTTGGCCATCGAGCGGCCTGAAGCTTTCTTT,CASSLAIERPEAFF
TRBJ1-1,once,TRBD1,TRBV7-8,TGTGCCAGCAGCTTAAAGGACAGGGCCAGTTCTGAAGCTTTCTTT,CASSLKDRASSEAFF
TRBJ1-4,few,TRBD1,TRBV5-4,TGTGCCAGCAGCCGCTCGACAGGGGGAGATGAAAAACTGTTTTTT,CASSRSTGGDEKLFF
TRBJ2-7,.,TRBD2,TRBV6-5,TGTGCCAGCACCGAGCGGGGACTCTACGAGCAGTACTTC,CASTERGLYEQYF
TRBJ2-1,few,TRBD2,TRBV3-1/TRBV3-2,TGTGCCAGCAGCCAAACTAGCGGTACTCAGTTCTTC,CASSQTSGTQFF
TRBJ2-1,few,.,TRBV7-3,TGTGCCAGCAGCATTTCAGGGGCCATGTACAATGAGCAGTTCTTC,CASSISGAMYNEQFF
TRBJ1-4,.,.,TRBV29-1,TGCAGCGTAAGGCAGACTGACGATTCTGAAAAACTGTTTTTT,CSVRQTDDSEKLFF
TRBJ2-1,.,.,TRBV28,TGTGCCAGCAGTTTAACAGGAAACCGCTACAATGAGCAGTTCTTC,CASSLTGNRYNEQFF
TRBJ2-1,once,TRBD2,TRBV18,TGTGCCAGCTCACGGACTAGCGGCAATGAGCAGTTCTTC,CASSRTSGNEQFF
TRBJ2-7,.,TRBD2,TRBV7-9,TGTGCCAGCAGCTCGGGACTAGCCTACGAGCAGTACTTC,CASSSGLAYEQYF
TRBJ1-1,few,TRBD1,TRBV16,TGTGCCAGCAGTCCGGACAGGGTGAGCACTGAAGCTTTCTTT,CASSPDRVSTEAFF
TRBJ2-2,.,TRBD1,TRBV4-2,TGTGCCAGCAGCCAAGGAGGGACAGGCAGTGGAAGGACCGGGGAGCTGTTTTTT,CASSQGGTGSGRTGELFF
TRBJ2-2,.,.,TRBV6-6,TGTGCCAGCAGCCTATCGGGGGGCCCTAGCGGGGAGCTGTTTTTT,CASSLSGGPSGELFF
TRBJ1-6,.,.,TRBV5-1,TGCGCCAGCAGCGACCGTGGGGCGAATTCACCCCTCCACTTT,CASSDRGANSPLHF
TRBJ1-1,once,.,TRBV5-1,TGCGCCAGCAGCTTGGCCTCGAACACTGAAGCTTTCTTT,CASSLASNTEAFF
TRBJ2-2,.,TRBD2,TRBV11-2,TGTGCCAGCAGCTCCTGGACTAGCGGGGGGTCCGTCGGGGAGCTGTTTTTT,CASSSWTSGGSVGELFF
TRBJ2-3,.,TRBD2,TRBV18,TGTGCCAGCTCACCAGAGGTCGGGGGGAAAACAGATACGCAGTATTTT,CASSPEVGGKTDTQYF
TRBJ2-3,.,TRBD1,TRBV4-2,TGTGCCAGCAGCCTATCCGGGACAGACACAGATACGCAGTATTTT,CASSLSGTDTDTQYF
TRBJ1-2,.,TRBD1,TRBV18,TGTGCCAGCTCACTCCCGACAGGGACGGGCGGCTACACCTTC,CASSLPTGTGGYTF
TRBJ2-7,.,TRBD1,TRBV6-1,TGTGCCAGCAGTGTTGGCAGGGGGAGCTCCTACGAGCAGTACTTC,CASSVGRGSSYEQYF
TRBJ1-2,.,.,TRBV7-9,TGTGCCAGCAGCCCACAGGGTAATGGCTACACCTTC,CASSPQGNGYTF
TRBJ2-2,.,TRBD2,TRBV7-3,TGTGCCAGCAGCCATCGGACTAGCGGGCCCGGGGAGCTGTTTTTT,CASSHRTSGPGELFF
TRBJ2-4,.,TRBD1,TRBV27,TGTGCCAGCAGTACCCCAAGGACAGGGGGGTCCAAAAACATTCAGTACTTC,CASSTPRTGGSKNIQYF
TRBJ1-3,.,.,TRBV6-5,TGTGCCAGCAGTTTTGCACACTACTCTGGAAACACCATATATTTT,CASSFAHYSGNTIYF
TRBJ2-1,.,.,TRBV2,TGTGCCAGCAGTGGGGGCTCGACCTACAATGAGCAGTTCTTC,CASSGGSTYNEQFF
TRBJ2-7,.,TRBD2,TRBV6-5,TGTGCCAGCAGTTACGGCGGGGGAAACTCCTACGAGCAGTACTTC,CASSYGGGNSYEQYF
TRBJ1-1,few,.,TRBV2,TGTGCCAGCAGTGACCGGAGGGATACTGAAGCTTTCTTT,CASSDRRDTEAFF
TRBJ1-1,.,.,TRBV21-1,TGTGCCAGCAGCAAGGGCAGGGGGGAAACTGAAGCTTTCTTT,CASSKGRGETEAFF
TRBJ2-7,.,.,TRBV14,TGTGCCAGCAGCCATTCAGGGGCCTACGAGCAGTACTTC,CASSHSGAYEQYF
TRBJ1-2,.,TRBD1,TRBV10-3,TGTGCCATCAGTGTGGGACAGGGGTCGACTAACTATGGCTACACCTTC,CAISVGQGSTNYGYTF
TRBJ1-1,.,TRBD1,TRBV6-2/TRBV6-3,TGTGCCAGCAGCCGCGGGACAGGGATAGATCGCGGCACTGAAGCTTTCTTT,CASSRGTGIDRGTEAFF
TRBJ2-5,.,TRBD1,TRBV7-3,TGTGCCAGCAGCTACCAGGGGGCCGGTGAGACCCAGTACTTC,CASSYQGAGETQYF
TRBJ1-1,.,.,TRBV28,TGTGCCAGCAGTCCTGTCGACATTTTAAACACTGAAGCTTTCTTT,CASSPVDILNTEAFF
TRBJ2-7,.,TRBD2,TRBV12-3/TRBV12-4,TGTGCCAGCAGTTTCGGGGGGGCTAGCGAGCAGTACTTC,CASSFGGASEQYF
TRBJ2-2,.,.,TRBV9,TGTGCCAGCAGCGTATCAGGCAGCTTGAACACCGGGGAGCTGTTTTTT,CASSVSGSLNTGELFF
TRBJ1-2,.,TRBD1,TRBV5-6,TGTGCCAGCAGCTTGGACTGGGACAGGGGGCTCGGCTACACCTTC,CASSLDWDRGLGYTF
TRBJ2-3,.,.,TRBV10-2,TGCGCCAGCAGGGACCAGGGATCCCACACGCAGTATTTT,CASRDQGSHTQYF
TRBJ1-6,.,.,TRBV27,TGTGCCAGCAGTCTGACAGATAATTCACCCCTCCACTTT,CASSLTDNSPLHF
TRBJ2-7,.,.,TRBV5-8,TGTGCCGGGGGGAGCAGGGAGAACGACGAGCAGTACTTC,CAGGSRENDEQYF
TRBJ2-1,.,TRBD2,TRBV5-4,TGTGCCAGCAGCTTGACTAGCGGGGGGGCGCAGGGTGAGCAGTTCTTC,CASSLTSGGAQGEQFF
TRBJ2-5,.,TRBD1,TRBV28,TGTGCCAGCAGCGCGGGGGACAGGGTAGAGACCCAGTACTTC,CASSAGDRVETQYF
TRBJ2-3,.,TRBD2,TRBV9,TGTGCCAGCAGCCCTCGGGGGGGCCGCCCAGATACGCAGTATTTT,CASSPRGGRPDTQYF
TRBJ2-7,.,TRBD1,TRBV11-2,TGTGCCAGCAGCTTAGATTTGACAGGGGCCTTTTCGGAGCAGTACTTC,CASSLDLTGAFSEQYF
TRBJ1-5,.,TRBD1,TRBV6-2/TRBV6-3,TGTGCCAGCAGTGCCGGACAGGGTTACGATCCTAATCAGCCCCAGCATTTT,CASSAGQGYDPNQPQHF
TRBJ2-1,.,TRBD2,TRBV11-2,TGTGCCAGCAGCACCCGACTAGCGGGGGGGTCCCGGTATGAGCAGTTCTTC,CASSTRLAGGSRYEQFF
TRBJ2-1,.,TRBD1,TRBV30,TGTGCCTGGAGTCTAGGAGCCGGGACAGGGAAAATGGGGTTCTTC,CAWSLGAGTGKMGFF
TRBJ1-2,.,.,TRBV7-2,TGTGCCAGCAGCATCAGACAGGCCTATGGCTACACCTTC,CASSIRQAYGYTF
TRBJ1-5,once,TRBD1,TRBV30,TGTGCCTGGAGTGCTCAGTCCGGGACAGGGGGCAGTTGGGGCAATCAGCCCCAGCATTTT,CAWSAQSGTGGSWGNQPQHF